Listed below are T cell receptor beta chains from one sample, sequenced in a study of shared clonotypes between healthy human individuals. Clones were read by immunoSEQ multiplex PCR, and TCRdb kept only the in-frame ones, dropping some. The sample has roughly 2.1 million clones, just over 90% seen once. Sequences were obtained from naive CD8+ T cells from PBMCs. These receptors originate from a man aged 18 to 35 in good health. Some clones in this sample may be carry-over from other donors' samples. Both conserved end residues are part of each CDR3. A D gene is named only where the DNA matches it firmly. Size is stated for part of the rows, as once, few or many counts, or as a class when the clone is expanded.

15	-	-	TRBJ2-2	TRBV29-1	TGCAGCGTTGAAACCTCGGACAGAAACACCGGGGAGCTGTTTTTT	CSVETSDRNTGELFF
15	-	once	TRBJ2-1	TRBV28	TGTGCCAGCAGTTTAACTAGCCTTGGTTTGTATGAGCAGTTCTTC	CASSLTSLGLYEQFF
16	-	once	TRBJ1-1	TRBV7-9	TGTGCCAGCAGGCGTGGCCCGGCCCCCCGGGACACTGAAGCTTTCTTT	CASRRGPAPRDTEAFF
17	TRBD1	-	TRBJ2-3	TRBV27	TGTGCCAGCAGTCCACGGGACAGGGTAAGGAGCACAGATACGCAGTATTTT	CASSPRDRVRSTDTQYF
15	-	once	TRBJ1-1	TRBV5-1	TGCGCCAGCAGCTTGGGAACACCGGCCAATTCTGAAGCTTTCTTT	CASSLGTPANSEAFF
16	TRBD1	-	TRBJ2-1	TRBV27	TGTGCCAGCAGCCCATCGACAGGGGATTCCTACAATGAGCAGTTCTTC	CASSPSTGDSYNEQFF
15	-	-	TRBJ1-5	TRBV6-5	TGTGCCAGCAGTTACTCGCGGGGGATAATGGAGCCCCAGCATTTT	CASSYSRGIMEPQHF
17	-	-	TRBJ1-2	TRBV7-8	TGTGCCAGCAGCCCCCGTGCCGGGGGCGCGGGCACCTATGGCTACACCTTC	CASSPRAGGAGTYGYTF
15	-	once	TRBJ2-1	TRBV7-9	TGTGCCAGCAGCTTAGCCTGGGTTCCACGGAATGAGCAGTTCTTC	CASSLAWVPRNEQFF
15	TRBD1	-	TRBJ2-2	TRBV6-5	TGTGCCAGCAGTTACAGGACAGGGAGCACCGGGGAGCTGTTTTTT	CASSYRTGSTGELFF
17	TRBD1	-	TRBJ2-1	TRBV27	TGTGCCAGCAGTTTAGCGGTCAGGGGGCTTGGGGGCAATGAGCAGTTCTTC	CASSLAVRGLGGNEQFF
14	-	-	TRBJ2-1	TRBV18	TGTGCCAGCTCAACCTCTTCGGGGTACAATGAGCAGTTCTTC	CASSTSSGYNEQFF
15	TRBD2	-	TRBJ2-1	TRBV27	TGTGCCAGCAGTTCTCGCGGGGGCTCCTACAATGAGCAGTTCTTC	CASSSRGGSYNEQFF
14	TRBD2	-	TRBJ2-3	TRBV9	TGTGCCAGCAGCGTAGAACTAGCGGCAGATACGCAGTATTTT	CASSVELAADTQYF
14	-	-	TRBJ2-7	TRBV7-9	TGTGCCAGCAGCTCCACTTCGGGGGCCGACGAGCAGTACTTC	CASSSTSGADEQYF
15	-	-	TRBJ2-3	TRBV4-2	TGTGCCAGCAGCCAGGACGGGACCCCACAGATACCGCAGTATTTT	CASSQDGTPQIPQYF
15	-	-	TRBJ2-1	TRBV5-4	TGTGCCAGCAGCGGACGGCGGAGGGAGCTCAATGAGCAGTTCTTC	CASSGRRRELNEQFF
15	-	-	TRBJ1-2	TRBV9	TGTGCCAGCAGCGTAGGGGAAGACAGAGGATATGGCTACACCTTC	CASSVGEDRGYGYTF
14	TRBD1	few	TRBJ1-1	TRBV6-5	TGTGCCAGCAGTTTGGACAGGGGGTACACTGAAGCTTTCTTT	CASSLDRGYTEAFF
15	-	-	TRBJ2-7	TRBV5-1	TGCGCCAGCAGCTTGACAGGGACCCCCCTCTTCGAGCAGTACTTC	CASSLTGTPLFEQYF
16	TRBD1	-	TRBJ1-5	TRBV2	TGTGCCAGCAGTGCTGGACAGGGGGCTTCTAATCAGCCCCAGCATTTT	CASSAGQGASNQPQHF
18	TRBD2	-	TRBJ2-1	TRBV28	TGTGCCAGCAGTTTAGGACTAGCGGGACGCGGCTCCTACAATGAGCAGTTCTTC	CASSLGLAGRGSYNEQFF
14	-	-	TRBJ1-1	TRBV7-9	TGTGCCAGCAGCTTAGACGACCCCAGGGCTGAAGCTTTCTTT	CASSLDDPRAEAFF
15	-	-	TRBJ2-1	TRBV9	TGTGCCAGCAGCGTAGCTACGACGAGGGTTAGTCTGCAGTTCTTC	CASSVATTRVSLQFF
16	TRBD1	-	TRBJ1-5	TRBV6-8	TGTGCCAGCAGAGACAGGGGGGGGTATAGCAATCAGCCCCAGCATTTT	CASRDRGGYSNQPQHF
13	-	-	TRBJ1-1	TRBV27	TGTGCCAGCCAAGCGTTTTTGAACACTGAAGCTTTCTTT	CASQAFLNTEAFF
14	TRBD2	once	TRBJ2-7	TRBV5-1	TGCGCCAGCAGCCTGAAAAGCGGGAATTACGAGCAGTACTTC	CASSLKSGNYEQYF